These T cell receptor beta chains were read from a single sample in a study of blood T cell repertoires in COVID-19. Produced via immunoSEQ multiplex PCR; TCRdb's table is partial and in-frame only. The sample has fewer than 400,000 clones; 80% to 90% are singletons. Sequenced: PBMCs or T cells enriched from blood (not recorded which). The receptors derive from a woman aged 18-29 years who had recovered from COVID-19. Each CDR3 is given with its conserved first and last residue. Each record gives: CDR3 protein, CDR3 DNA, CDR3 length, clone size, V gene, D gene, J gene. D genes are given only for firm matches. Where a row states a size, it is once, few, many or the class of an expanded clone; other rows omit it.

CDR3 protein: CASRPTGFGYGYTF
CDR3 DNA: TGTGCCAGCAGACCCACAGGGTTCGGCTATGGCTACACCTTC
CDR3 length: 14
clone size: .
V gene: TRBV28
D gene: .
J gene: TRBJ1-2

CDR3 protein: CASSPRGQGNSPLHF
CDR3 DNA: TGTGCCAGCAGTCCCCGTGGACAGGGGAATTCACCCCTCCACTTT
CDR3 length: 15
clone size: .
V gene: TRBV6-5
D gene: TRBD1
J gene: TRBJ1-6

CDR3 protein: CASSLDRGNTGELFF
CDR3 DNA: TGCGCCAGCAGCCTGGACAGGGGGAACACCGGGGAGCTGTTTTTT
CDR3 length: 15
clone size: .
V gene: TRBV5-1
D gene: TRBD1
J gene: TRBJ2-2

CDR3 protein: CASSLLNRAAGYTF
CDR3 DNA: TGTGCCAGCAGTTTATTGAACAGGGCGGCTGGCTACACCTTC
CDR3 length: 14
clone size: .
V gene: TRBV28
D gene: .
J gene: TRBJ1-2

CDR3 protein: CASSRQELYNSPLHF
CDR3 DNA: TGTGCCAGCAGCCGCCAGGAACTCTATAATTCACCCCTCCACTTT
CDR3 length: 15
clone size: .
V gene: TRBV28
D gene: .
J gene: TRBJ1-6

CDR3 protein: CASSLGSGGPVMEQYF
CDR3 DNA: TGTGCCAGCAGCTTGGGTAGCGGGGGGCCTGTGATGGAGCAGTACTTC
CDR3 length: 16
clone size: .
V gene: TRBV5-4
D gene: TRBD2
J gene: TRBJ2-7

CDR3 protein: CASSSRLAGAGTDTQYF
CDR3 DNA: TGTGCCAGCAGCTCGCGACTAGCGGGAGCGGGTACAGATACGCAGTATTTT
CDR3 length: 17
clone size: .
V gene: TRBV7-2
D gene: TRBD2
J gene: TRBJ2-3

CDR3 protein: CASSIGWSEQYF
CDR3 DNA: TGTGCCAGTAGTATAGGGTGGAGCGAGCAGTACTTC
CDR3 length: 12
clone size: .
V gene: TRBV19
D gene: .
J gene: TRBJ2-7

CDR3 protein: CASSQGGLSEQYF
CDR3 DNA: TGTGCCAGCAGCCAAGGGGGTTTGAGCGAGCAGTACTTC
CDR3 length: 13
clone size: .
V gene: TRBV12-3/TRBV12-4
D gene: .
J gene: TRBJ2-7

CDR3 protein: CASSSSGRGTGELFF
CDR3 DNA: TGTGCCAGCAGCTCAAGCGGGAGAGGGACCGGGGAGCTGTTTTTT
CDR3 length: 15
clone size: .
V gene: TRBV7-3
D gene: TRBD2
J gene: TRBJ2-2

CDR3 protein: CASSPLGGPPNEQFF
CDR3 DNA: TGTGCCAGCTCACCTCTGGGGGGGCCTCCCAATGAGCAGTTCTTC
CDR3 length: 15
clone size: .
V gene: TRBV18
D gene: .
J gene: TRBJ2-1

CDR3 protein: CAWSVQGREQYF
CDR3 DNA: TGTGCCTGGAGTGTGCAGGGAAGGGAGCAGTACTTC
CDR3 length: 12
clone size: .
V gene: TRBV30
D gene: .
J gene: TRBJ2-7

CDR3 protein: CASGKLAGAYEQYF
CDR3 DNA: TGTGCCAGCGGAAAACTAGCGGGAGCCTACGAGCAGTACTTC
CDR3 length: 14
clone size: .
V gene: TRBV7-2
D gene: TRBD2
J gene: TRBJ2-7

CDR3 protein: CASSVGQMKYNEQFF
CDR3 DNA: TGTGCCAGCAGCGTTGGACAGATGAAGTACAATGAGCAGTTCTTC
CDR3 length: 15
clone size: .
V gene: TRBV9
D gene: .
J gene: TRBJ2-1

CDR3 protein: CASSHHPVNRGQETQYF
CDR3 DNA: TGTGCCAGCAGCCATCACCCCGTAAACAGGGGGCAAGAGACCCAGTACTTC
CDR3 length: 17
clone size: .
V gene: TRBV16
D gene: TRBD1
J gene: TRBJ2-5

CDR3 protein: CASSRDRDDTEAFF
CDR3 DNA: TGTGCCAGTAGTAGGGACAGGGATGACACTGAAGCTTTCTTT
CDR3 length: 14
clone size: .
V gene: TRBV19
D gene: TRBD1
J gene: TRBJ1-1

CDR3 protein: CASTYDTVNTEAFF
CDR3 DNA: TGTGCCAGTACCTATGATACGGTGAACACTGAAGCTTTCTTT
CDR3 length: 14
clone size: .
V gene: TRBV19
D gene: .
J gene: TRBJ1-1

CDR3 protein: CASSLAGTGQVYGYTF
CDR3 DNA: TGCGCCAGCAGCTTGGCTGGGACAGGACAGGTCTATGGCTACACCTTC
CDR3 length: 16
clone size: .
V gene: TRBV5-1
D gene: TRBD1
J gene: TRBJ1-2

CDR3 protein: CASSSPPGDTQYF
CDR3 DNA: TGTGCCAGCAGTTCCCCTCCGGGTGATACGCAGTATTTT
CDR3 length: 13
clone size: .
V gene: TRBV12-3/TRBV12-4
D gene: .
J gene: TRBJ2-3

CDR3 protein: CASSPRGLTAYGYTF
CDR3 DNA: TGTGCCAGCAGTCCCAGGGGGCTAACAGCTTATGGCTACACCTTC
CDR3 length: 15
clone size: .
V gene: TRBV28
D gene: TRBD1
J gene: TRBJ1-2

CDR3 protein: CASSLRSYNSPLHF
CDR3 DNA: TGTGCCAGCAGTTTACGCTCCTATAATTCACCCCTCCACTTT
CDR3 length: 14
clone size: .
V gene: TRBV28
D gene: .
J gene: TRBJ1-6

CDR3 protein: CASSFELMNTEAFF
CDR3 DNA: TGTGCCAGCAGCTTCGAGTTGATGAACACTGAAGCTTTCTTT
CDR3 length: 14
clone size: .
V gene: TRBV5-4
D gene: .
J gene: TRBJ1-1

CDR3 protein: CASSADRVVETQYF
CDR3 DNA: TGCGCCAGCAGTGCGGACAGGGTGGTAGAGACCCAGTACTTC
CDR3 length: 14
clone size: .
V gene: TRBV10-1
D gene: TRBD1
J gene: TRBJ2-5

CDR3 protein: CASMTTGENTGELFF
CDR3 DNA: TGTGCCAGCATGACGACAGGGGAAAACACCGGGGAGCTGTTTTTT
CDR3 length: 15
clone size: .
V gene: TRBV28
D gene: TRBD1
J gene: TRBJ2-2

CDR3 protein: CASTQNRVRGDTEAFF
CDR3 DNA: TGTGCCAGCACCCAAAACAGGGTACGGGGTGACACTGAAGCTTTCTTT
CDR3 length: 16
clone size: .
V gene: TRBV7-2
D gene: .
J gene: TRBJ1-1

CDR3 protein: CASSLAAQGQAQETQYF
CDR3 DNA: TGCGCCAGCAGCTTGGCCGCACAGGGGCAAGCCCAAGAGACCCAGTACTTC
CDR3 length: 17
clone size: .
V gene: TRBV5-1
D gene: TRBD1
J gene: TRBJ2-5

CDR3 protein: CASSYPDRGEETQYF
CDR3 DNA: TGTGCCAGCAGCTACCCGGACAGGGGTGAGGAGACCCAGTACTTC
CDR3 length: 15
clone size: .
V gene: TRBV7-2
D gene: TRBD1
J gene: TRBJ2-5

CDR3 protein: CASSQLGQGHTGELFF
CDR3 DNA: TGTGCCAGCAGCCAACTCGGACAGGGTCACACCGGGGAGCTGTTTTTT
CDR3 length: 16
clone size: .
V gene: TRBV14
D gene: TRBD1
J gene: TRBJ2-2

CDR3 protein: CASSLTGTGADNEQFF
CDR3 DNA: TGTGCCAGCAGCCTAACCGGGACAGGGGCGGACAATGAGCAGTTCTTC
CDR3 length: 16
clone size: .
V gene: TRBV7-2
D gene: TRBD1
J gene: TRBJ2-1

CDR3 protein: CASSQWRGPTDTQYF
CDR3 DNA: TGCGCCAGCAGCCAGTGGCGGGGCCCCACAGATACGCAGTATTTT
CDR3 length: 15
clone size: .
V gene: TRBV4-3
D gene: .
J gene: TRBJ2-3

CDR3 protein: CASSPGGQANEQFF
CDR3 DNA: TGTGCCAGCTCACCGGGCGGACAGGCTAATGAGCAGTTCTTC
CDR3 length: 14
clone size: .
V gene: TRBV18
D gene: TRBD1
J gene: TRBJ2-1

CDR3 protein: CASSLGGSRGNEKLFF
CDR3 DNA: TGTGCCAGCAGTCTAGGCGGCTCCAGGGGAAATGAAAAACTGTTTTTT
CDR3 length: 16
clone size: .
V gene: TRBV28
D gene: .
J gene: TRBJ1-4

CDR3 protein: CASSPPPQASNQPQHF
CDR3 DNA: TGTGCCAGCAGCCCCCCACCCCAGGCTAGCAATCAGCCCCAGCATTTT
CDR3 length: 16
clone size: .
V gene: TRBV28
D gene: .
J gene: TRBJ1-5

CDR3 protein: CATSDSSPAMGHSEQYF
CDR3 DNA: TGTGCCACCAGTGATTCTTCCCCGGCCATGGGACACAGCGAGCAGTACTTC
CDR3 length: 17
clone size: .
V gene: TRBV24-1
D gene: .
J gene: TRBJ2-7

CDR3 protein: CASTLAGTGVSNQPQHF
CDR3 DNA: TGTGCCAGCACCTTGGCCGGGACAGGAGTGAGCAATCAGCCCCAGCATTTT
CDR3 length: 17
clone size: .
V gene: TRBV2
D gene: TRBD1
J gene: TRBJ1-5

CDR3 protein: CASSGTGFGYTF
CDR3 DNA: TGTGCCAGCAGCGGTACAGGGTTTGGCTACACCTTC
CDR3 length: 12
clone size: .
V gene: TRBV9
D gene: .
J gene: TRBJ1-2

CDR3 protein: CASTINTALPGNTIYF
CDR3 DNA: TGCGCCAGCACCATCAACACCGCCCTCCCTGGAAACACCATATATTTT
CDR3 length: 16
clone size: .
V gene: TRBV4-1
D gene: .
J gene: TRBJ1-3

CDR3 protein: CASKLQGTEAFF
CDR3 DNA: TGTGCCAGCAAACTACAGGGAACTGAAGCTTTCTTT
CDR3 length: 12
clone size: .
V gene: TRBV28
D gene: .
J gene: TRBJ1-1

CDR3 protein: CASSYRVAIEQFF
CDR3 DNA: TGTGCCAGCAGTTACAGGGTAGCAATTGAGCAGTTCTTC
CDR3 length: 13
clone size: .
V gene: TRBV2
D gene: .
J gene: TRBJ2-1

CDR3 protein: CASSKVSSRKETQYF
CDR3 DNA: TGTGCCAGCAGCAAAGTTAGCAGCCGGAAAGAGACCCAGTACTTC
CDR3 length: 15
clone size: .
V gene: TRBV21-1
D gene: .
J gene: TRBJ2-5

CDR3 protein: CASKNQGGGANVLTF
CDR3 DNA: TGTGCCAGCAAGAATCAGGGGGGTGGGGCCAACGTCCTGACTTTC
CDR3 length: 15
clone size: .
V gene: TRBV11-2
D gene: .
J gene: TRBJ2-6

CDR3 protein: CAWSGGQGRELFF
CDR3 DNA: TGTGCCTGGAGTGGAGGGCAGGGGAGGGAGCTGTTTTTT
CDR3 length: 13
clone size: once
V gene: TRBV30
D gene: .
J gene: TRBJ2-2

CDR3 protein: CATSDLLAGNGYTF
CDR3 DNA: TGTGCCACCAGTGATTTGTTGGCGGGGAATGGCTACACCTTC
CDR3 length: 14
clone size: .
V gene: TRBV24-1
D gene: .
J gene: TRBJ1-2

CDR3 protein: CASRGQRSSYEQYF
CDR3 DNA: TGTGCCAGCAGGGGACAGCGCAGCTCCTACGAGCAGTACTTC
CDR3 length: 14
clone size: .
V gene: TRBV6-5
D gene: TRBD1
J gene: TRBJ2-7

CDR3 protein: CASSLDTGVNTEAFF
CDR3 DNA: TGCGCCAGCAGCTTGGATACAGGGGTTAACACTGAAGCTTTCTTT
CDR3 length: 15
clone size: .
V gene: TRBV5-1
D gene: TRBD1
J gene: TRBJ1-1

CDR3 protein: CAIKGGGDTGELFF
CDR3 DNA: TGTGCCATCAAAGGAGGAGGCGACACCGGGGAGCTGTTTTTT
CDR3 length: 14
clone size: few
V gene: TRBV10-3
D gene: .
J gene: TRBJ2-2

CDR3 protein: CASSQGRSSGGTDTQYF
CDR3 DNA: TGCGCCAGCAGCCAAGGGCGTTCTAGCGGGGGCACAGATACGCAGTATTTT
CDR3 length: 17
clone size: .
V gene: TRBV4-3
D gene: TRBD2
J gene: TRBJ2-3

CDR3 protein: CASSLRVTGELFF
CDR3 DNA: TGTGCCAGCAGCCTGAGGGTAACCGGGGAGCTGTTTTTT
CDR3 length: 13
clone size: .
V gene: TRBV12-3/TRBV12-4
D gene: .
J gene: TRBJ2-2

CDR3 protein: CASSSPRGSGETQYF
CDR3 DNA: TGTGCCAGCAGTAGCCCAAGGGGCTCTGGAGAGACCCAGTACTTC
CDR3 length: 15
clone size: .
V gene: TRBV6-2/TRBV6-3
D gene: .
J gene: TRBJ2-5

CDR3 protein: CASSLGSAGGDSPLHF
CDR3 DNA: TGTGCCAGCAGCTTGGGCTCTGCAGGGGGCGATTCACCCCTCCACTTT
CDR3 length: 16
clone size: .
V gene: TRBV5-8
D gene: TRBD1
J gene: TRBJ1-6

CDR3 protein: CANPRRANYGYTF
CDR3 DNA: TGTGCAAACCCCCGTCGGGCTAACTATGGCTACACCTTC
CDR3 length: 13
clone size: .
V gene: TRBV2
D gene: .
J gene: TRBJ1-2